This entry features one TCR beta chain sequence. Antigen: not known. The sample originates from a study of OX40 agonist ivuxolimab in advanced cancers. Overall study context: One hepatocellular carcinoma and a couple of cutaneous melanoma patients partially responded.

Study-level points and caveats: What antigens the expanded peripheral T cells recognized was never established. The average count of expanded clones was higher among CD8+ T cells than among CD4+.

The CDR3 has 15 residues. The germline V gene encodes CDR1 SGHDT and CDR2 YYEEEE. Some clones are missing from TCRdb's copy, which holds only in-frame ones; the method was immunoSEQ multiplex PCR. The sample lists 75,000 to 100,000 clones, 70% to 85% occurring once. Sequencing used CD4+ or CD8+ T cells sorted from blood, obtained in a trial of the OX40 agonist ivuxolimab. The rearrangement links TRBV5-6 to TRBJ2-5; 12 bases line up with TRBD1. The DNA end is more similar to TRBJ2-7, so the J call may be wrong. The clonotype originates from an adult with an advanced solid tumor such as melanoma, head and neck, liver or kidney cancer. The CDR3 loop reads CASRLTGTGGDEQYF. The CDR3 DNA reads TGTGCCAGCAGACTAACCGGGACAGGGGGCGACGAGCAGTACTTC.